This TCR beta chain was captured in a study of long-term antiretroviral therapy in people with HIV. Assay version v3.0 of immunoSEQ was used, and it was run at survey level. For every sample, sequencing targeted roughly 40,000-50,000 T-cell genomes. Assay used: immunoSEQ multiplex PCR; TCRdb lists only in-frame clones, some missing. The sample holds tens of thousands of clones, roughly 90% seen once. Treatment for every participant with HIV took place in the United States. Trimming removed 4 bases from V and 2 bases from J; junction bases left unmatched: 6. This CDR3 is 14 amino acids long. In germline, CDR1 is SGDLS, CDR2 YYNGEE. As concerns this clone: The target antigen is unknown.

Overall study results and limits: Records did not include ART adherence, viral resistance or therapy changes.

The sequence derives from a woman in her fifties or sixties with HIV. V usage is TRBV9 and J usage is TRBJ2-7; 7 nucleotides align to TRBD2. Sequences were derived from unsorted PBMCs, sampled 1.2 years after starting antiretroviral therapy. The CDR3 DNA is TGTGCCAGCAGCCCCCGGGGGGACCCCTACGAGCAGTACTTC. Its protein product is CASSPRGDPYEQYF. Full variable domain (outside the CDR3, taken from reference TRBV9 and TRBJ2-7): DSGVTQTPKHLITATGQRVTLRCSPRSGDLSVYWYQQSLDQGLQFLIQYYNGEERAKGNILERFSAQQFPDLHSELNLSSLELGDSALYFCASSPRGDPYEQYFGPGTRLTVT.